The T cell receptor (beta chain) described here comes from a study of T cells in Graves' hyperthyroidism and ophthalmopathy. Germline CDR1 is SQVTM and CDR2 is ANQGSEA. Losses at the gene ends were 4 bases for V and 4 bases for J; bases not matched to a gene: 4. This CDR3 contains 14 residues. Using RNA transcripts as the source, TCR beta CDR3 regions were amplified. The HTBI primer set drove a first-round RT-PCR of the TCR CDR3. TCRdb recomputed calls from the multiplex PCR reads with MiXCR, one row per CDR3 protein. The table includes about 400,000 distinct CDR3 sequences, around a sixth detected once.

Sequencing was done on a sample of blood. The clonotype comes from a woman aged 18-35 years with Graves' hyperthyroidism. J is TRBJ2-7 and V is TRBV29-1; TRBD2 matches at 13 bases. DNA for the CDR3: TGCAGCGTTGTTGCACTAGCGGGAGGGTACGAGCAGTACTTC. The encoded protein is CSVVALAGGYEQYF.